This T cell receptor beta chain was sequenced for a study of blood T cell repertoires in COVID-19. Overall study context: Italy, Spain and the United States were the sources of the convalescent and acute COVID-19 samples.

Worth noting for this clone: At the DNA level, this CDR3 is encoded by other sequences in the same sample as well.

The V gene end was trimmed by 4 bases and the J gene end by 4 bases; junction bases not matched to a gene: 3. The CDR3 covers 14 residues. CDR1 SGHRS and CDR2 YFSETQ come from the germline V gene. The repertoire was sequenced with immunoSEQ multiplex PCR; TCRdb's copy has only in-frame clones and lacks some. The sample carries around 200,000 clones, around 86% recorded once. Sequencing was done on a sample of peripheral blood. The clonotype originates from a man aged 35-49 years with active or convalescent COVID-19. The chain joins TRBV5-1 to TRBJ1-5, with TRBD1 matching 9 bases. The CDR3 region is CASSPGQGNQPQHF. CDR3 DNA sequence: TGCGCCAGCAGCCCGGGACAGGGAAATCAGCCCCAGCATTTT.